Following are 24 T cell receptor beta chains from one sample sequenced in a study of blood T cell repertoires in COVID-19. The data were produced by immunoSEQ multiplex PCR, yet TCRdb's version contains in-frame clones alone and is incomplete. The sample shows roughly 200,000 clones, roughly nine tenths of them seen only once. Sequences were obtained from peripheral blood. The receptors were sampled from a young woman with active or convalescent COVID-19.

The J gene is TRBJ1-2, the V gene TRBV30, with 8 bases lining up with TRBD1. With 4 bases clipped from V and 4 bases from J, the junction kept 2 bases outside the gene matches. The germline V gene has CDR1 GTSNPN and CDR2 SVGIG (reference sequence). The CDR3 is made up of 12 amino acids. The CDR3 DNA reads TGTGCCTGGAACAGGGGGAGCTATGGCTACACCTTC. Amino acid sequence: CAWNRGSYGYTF.

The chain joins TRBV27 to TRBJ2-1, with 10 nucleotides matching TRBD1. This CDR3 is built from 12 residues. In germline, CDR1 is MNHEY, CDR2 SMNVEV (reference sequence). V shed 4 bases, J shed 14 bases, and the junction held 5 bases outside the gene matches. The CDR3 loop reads CASSSTGQGEFF. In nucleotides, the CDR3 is TGTGCCAGCAGTTCCACTGGACAGGGGGAGTTCTTC.

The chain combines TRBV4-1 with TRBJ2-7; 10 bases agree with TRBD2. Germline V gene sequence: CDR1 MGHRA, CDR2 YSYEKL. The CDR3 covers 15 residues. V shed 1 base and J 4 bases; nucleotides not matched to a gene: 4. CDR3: CASSQGASGSYEQYF. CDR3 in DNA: TGCGCCAGCAGCCAAGGAGCTAGCGGGAGTTACGAGCAGTACTTC.

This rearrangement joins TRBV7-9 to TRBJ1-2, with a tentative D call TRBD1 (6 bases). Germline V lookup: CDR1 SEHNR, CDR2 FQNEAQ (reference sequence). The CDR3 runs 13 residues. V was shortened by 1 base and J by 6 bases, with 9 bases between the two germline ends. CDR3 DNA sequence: TGTGCCAGCAGCTTAGACAGGGTCGATGGCTACACCTTC. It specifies CASSLDRVDGYTF.

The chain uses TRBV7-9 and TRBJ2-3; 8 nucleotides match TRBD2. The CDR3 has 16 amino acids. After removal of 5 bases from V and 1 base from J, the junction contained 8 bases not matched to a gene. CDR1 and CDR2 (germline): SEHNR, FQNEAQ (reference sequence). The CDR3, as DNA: TGTGCCAGCAGCCTCACCCCCGGGGGGGGCACAGATACGCAGTATTTT. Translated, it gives CASSLTPGGGTDTQYF.

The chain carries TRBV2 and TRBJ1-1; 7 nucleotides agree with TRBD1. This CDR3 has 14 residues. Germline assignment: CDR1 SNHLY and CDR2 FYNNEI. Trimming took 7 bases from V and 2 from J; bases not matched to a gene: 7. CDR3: CASTWRDRNTEAFF. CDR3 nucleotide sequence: TGTGCCAGCACATGGAGGGACAGAAACACTGAAGCTTTCTTT.

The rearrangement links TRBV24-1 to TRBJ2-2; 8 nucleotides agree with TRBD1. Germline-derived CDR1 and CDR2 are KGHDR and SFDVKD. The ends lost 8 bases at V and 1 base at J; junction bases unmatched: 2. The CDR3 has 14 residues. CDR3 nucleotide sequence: TGTGCCACCAATGGACAGGGGAACACCGGGGAGCTGTTTTTT. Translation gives CATNGQGNTGELFF.

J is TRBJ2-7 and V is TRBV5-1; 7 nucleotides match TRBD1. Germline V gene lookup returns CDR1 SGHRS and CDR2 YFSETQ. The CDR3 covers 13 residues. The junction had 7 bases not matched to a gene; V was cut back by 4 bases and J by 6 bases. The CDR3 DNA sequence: TGCGCCAGCAGCCCCTCGACAGGGATCGAGCAGTACTTC. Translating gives CASSPSTGIEQYF.

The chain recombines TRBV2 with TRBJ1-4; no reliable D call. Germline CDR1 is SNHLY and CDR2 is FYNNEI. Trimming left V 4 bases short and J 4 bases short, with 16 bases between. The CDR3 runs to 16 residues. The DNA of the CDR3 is TGTGCCAGCAGTGTGTTCCGGGTGTTATTTAATGAAAAACTGTTTTTT. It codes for CASSVFRVLFNEKLFF.

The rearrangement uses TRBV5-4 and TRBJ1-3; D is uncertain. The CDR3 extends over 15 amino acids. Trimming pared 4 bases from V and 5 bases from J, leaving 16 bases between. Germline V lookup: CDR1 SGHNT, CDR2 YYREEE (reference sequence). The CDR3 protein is CASSHGTETRNTIYF. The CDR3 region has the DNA TGTGCCAGCAGCCATGGCACAGAGACAAGAAACACCATATATTTT.

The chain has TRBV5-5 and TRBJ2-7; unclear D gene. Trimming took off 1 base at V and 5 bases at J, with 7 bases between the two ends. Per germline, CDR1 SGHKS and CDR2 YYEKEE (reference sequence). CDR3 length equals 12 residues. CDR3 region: CASSLFGNEQYF. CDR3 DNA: TGTGCCAGCAGCTTGTTCGGTAACGAGCAGTACTTC.

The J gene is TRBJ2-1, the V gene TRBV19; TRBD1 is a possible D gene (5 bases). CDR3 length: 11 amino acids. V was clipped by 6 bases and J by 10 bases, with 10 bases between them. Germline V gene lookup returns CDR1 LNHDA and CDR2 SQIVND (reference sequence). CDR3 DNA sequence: TGTGCCAGTAGCTTTAACAGGGAGCAGTTCTTC. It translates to CASSFNREQFF.

In DNA form, the CDR3 reads TGTGCCAGCAGCCTTGCGAGCTCTGGAAACACCATATATTTT. Translated: CASSLASSGNTIYF. The chain carries TRBV11-2 and TRBJ1-3, with no clear D. CDR1 SGHAT and CDR2 FQNNGV come from the germline V gene. V was clipped by 5 bases and J by 0 bases, with 8 bases between them. The CDR3 runs 14 residues.

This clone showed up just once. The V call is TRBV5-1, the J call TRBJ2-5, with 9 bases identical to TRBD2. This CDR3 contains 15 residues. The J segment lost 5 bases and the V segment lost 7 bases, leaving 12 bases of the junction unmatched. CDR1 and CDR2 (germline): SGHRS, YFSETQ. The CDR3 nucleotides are TGCGCCAGCCAGGAAGGAGCGGGAGGTCCCGAGACCCAGTACTTC. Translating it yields CASQEGAGGPETQYF.

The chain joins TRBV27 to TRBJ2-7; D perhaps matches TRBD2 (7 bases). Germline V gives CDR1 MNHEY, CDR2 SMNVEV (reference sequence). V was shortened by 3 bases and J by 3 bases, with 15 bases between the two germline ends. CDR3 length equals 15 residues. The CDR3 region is CASSFGGPPYYEQYF. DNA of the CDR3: TGTGCCAGCAGTTTCGGGGGGCCCCCCTACTACGAGCAGTACTTC.

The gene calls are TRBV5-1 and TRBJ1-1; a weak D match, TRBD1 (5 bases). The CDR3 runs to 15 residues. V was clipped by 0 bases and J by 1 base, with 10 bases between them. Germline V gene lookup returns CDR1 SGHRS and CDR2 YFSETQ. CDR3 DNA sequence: TGCGCCAGCAGCTTGGAGGACAATACGAACACTGAAGCTTTCTTT. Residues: CASSLEDNTNTEAFF.

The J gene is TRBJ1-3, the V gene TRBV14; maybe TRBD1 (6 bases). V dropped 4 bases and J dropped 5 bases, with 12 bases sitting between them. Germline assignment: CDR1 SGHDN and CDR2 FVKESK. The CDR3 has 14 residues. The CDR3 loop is CASSLRDTRNTIYF. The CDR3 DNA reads TGTGCCAGCAGCCTCCGGGACACCAGAAACACCATATATTTT.

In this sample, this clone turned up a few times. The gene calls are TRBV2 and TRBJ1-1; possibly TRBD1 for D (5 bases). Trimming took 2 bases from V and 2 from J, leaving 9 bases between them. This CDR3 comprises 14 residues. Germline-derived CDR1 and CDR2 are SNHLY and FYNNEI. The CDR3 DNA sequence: TGTGCCAGCAGTGAATTCCGGACAAACACTGAAGCTTTCTTT. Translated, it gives CASSEFRTNTEAFF.

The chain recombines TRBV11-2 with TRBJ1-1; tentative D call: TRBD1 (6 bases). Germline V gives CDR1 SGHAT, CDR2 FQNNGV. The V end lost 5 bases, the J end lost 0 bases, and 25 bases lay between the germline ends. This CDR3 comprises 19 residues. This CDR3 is CASSRRIDPGAIMNTEAFF. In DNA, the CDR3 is TGTGCCAGCAGCCGAAGGATCGACCCAGGGGCCATAATGAACACTGAAGCTTTCTTT. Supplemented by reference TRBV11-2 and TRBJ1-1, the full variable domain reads EAGVAQSPRYKIIEKRQSVAFWCNPISGHATLYWYQQILGQGPKLLIQFQNNGVVDDSQLPKDRFSAERLKGVDSTLKIQPAKLEDSAVYLCASSRRIDPGAIMNTEAFFGQGTRLTVV.

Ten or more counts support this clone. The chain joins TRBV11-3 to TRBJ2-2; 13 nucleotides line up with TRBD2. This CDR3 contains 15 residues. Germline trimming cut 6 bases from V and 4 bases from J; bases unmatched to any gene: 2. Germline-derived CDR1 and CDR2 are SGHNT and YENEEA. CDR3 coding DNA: TGTGCCAGCAGGGGACTAGCGGGGCCCACCGGGGAGCTGTTTTTT. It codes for CASRGLAGPTGELFF.

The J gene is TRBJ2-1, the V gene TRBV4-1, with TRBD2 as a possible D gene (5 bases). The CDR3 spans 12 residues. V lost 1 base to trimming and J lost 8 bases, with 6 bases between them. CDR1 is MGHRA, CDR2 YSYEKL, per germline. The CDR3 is CASSQGRYEQFF. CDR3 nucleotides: TGCGCCAGCAGCCAAGGGAGGTATGAGCAGTTCTTC.

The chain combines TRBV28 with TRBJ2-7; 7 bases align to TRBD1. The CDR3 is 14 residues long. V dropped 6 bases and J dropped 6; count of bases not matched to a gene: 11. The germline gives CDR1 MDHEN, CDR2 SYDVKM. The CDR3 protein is CASRDRDSEVEQYF. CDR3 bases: TGTGCCAGCAGGGACCGGGACAGCGAAGTCGAGCAGTACTTC.

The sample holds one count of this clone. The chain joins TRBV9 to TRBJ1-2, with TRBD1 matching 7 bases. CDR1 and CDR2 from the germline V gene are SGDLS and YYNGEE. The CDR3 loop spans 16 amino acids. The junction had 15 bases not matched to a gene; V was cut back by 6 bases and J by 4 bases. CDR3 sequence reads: CASNDGTDHRSYGYTF. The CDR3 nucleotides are TGTGCCAGCAACGATGGGACAGACCATCGTTCCTATGGCTACACCTTC.

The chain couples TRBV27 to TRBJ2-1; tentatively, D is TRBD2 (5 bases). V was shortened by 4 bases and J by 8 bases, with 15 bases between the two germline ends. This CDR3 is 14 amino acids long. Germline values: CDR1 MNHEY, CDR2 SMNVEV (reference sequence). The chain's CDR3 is CASSSGLDPYEQFF. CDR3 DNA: TGTGCCAGCAGTTCAGGACTGGACCCTTATGAGCAGTTCTTC.